The table lists the clone carrying this TCR beta chain with many counts. The sample belongs to a study of Graves' ophthalmopathy and Graves' hyperthyroidism. Transcripts of RNA were the source for amplifying TCR beta CDR3 regions. Following a first-round RT-PCR that used HTBI primers, a second-round multiplex PCR was carried out. TCRdb analysed the multiplex PCR reads with MiXCR anew, one entry per CDR3 protein. The table includes about 400,000 distinct CDR3 sequences, 15% to 20% detected once. Specimen: peripheral blood. The receptor comes from a woman under 30 with Graves' ophthalmopathy.

The CDR3 DNA reads TGCGCCAGCAGCTTGGCCGGACCTTCCCGCTACACCTTC. Translation: CASSLAGPSRYTF. V usage is TRBV5-1 and J usage is TRBJ1-2; D not certain. Trimming cost V 0 bases and J 9 bases, with 12 bases left between them. Germline V gives CDR1 SGHRS, CDR2 YFSETQ. The CDR3 extends over 13 amino acids.